Each of the 24 T cell receptor beta chains below was sequenced from the same sample in a study of cytomegalovirus exposure and HLA in healthy donors. PCR involved 60 Vbeta and 13 Jbeta primers. Sequenced by immunoSEQ multiplex PCR; TCRdb stores in-frame clones only, minus some. This table holds about 150,000 clones, 60% to 85% found once. Input material: PBMCs. These TCRs come from a man aged 50-59 years in good health and CMV-seropositive.

The chain uses TRBV10-3 and TRBJ1-4; the match to TRBD1 covers 11 bases. Trimming at V came to 8 bases and at J to 7 bases, leaving 9 bases not matched to a gene. The CDR3 is 15 amino acids. In germline, CDR1 is ENHRY, CDR2 SYGVKD. Here the CDR3 DNA reads TGTGCCATCGCGAGGACAGGGGGCGGGACTGAAAAACTGTTTTTT. Translated, it gives CAIARTGGGTEKLFF.

This chain joins TRBV15 and TRBJ2-1, with D possibly matching TRBD2 (6 bases). V lost 2 bases and J lost 7, with 12 bases in between. CDR1 LNHNV and CDR2 YYDKDF come from the germline V gene (reference sequence). The CDR3 runs to 14 residues. The CDR3 coding sequence is TGTGCCACCAGCAGAAACCGGGACTTGAATGAGCAGTTCTTC. Translating it yields CATSRNRDLNEQFF.

The CDR3 reads CASSLGDSPNQPQHF. The CDR3 region has the DNA TGCGCCAGCAGCTTGGGGGACAGTCCCAATCAGCCCCAGCATTTT. This sequence joins TRBV5-1 and TRBJ1-5; 7 bases map to TRBD1. The V gene end was trimmed by 0 bases and the J gene end by 3 bases; junction bases not matched to a gene: 3. CDR3 length: 15 amino acids. Germline CDR1 and CDR2: SGHRS and YFSETQ.

This chain connects TRBV6-4 to TRBJ2-2, with 9 bases fitting TRBD2. CDR1 MRHNA and CDR2 SNTAGT come from the germline V gene. This CDR3 has 16 amino acids. The V gene end was trimmed by 0 bases and the J gene end by 3 bases; junction bases not matched to a gene: 2. CDR3 DNA: TGTGCCAGCAGTGACTCAGTAGCGGGAGACACCGGGGAGCTGTTTTTT. Protein product: CASSDSVAGDTGELFF.

The chain is built from TRBV5-6 and TRBJ2-7; 10 bases map to TRBD2. V was pared by 0 bases and J by 2 bases, with 8 bases of the junction left unmatched. The CDR3 has 17 amino acids. Germline values: CDR1 SGHDT, CDR2 YYEEEE. CDR3 sequence reads: CASSLALAGVSTYEQYF. For the CDR3, the DNA is TGTGCCAGCAGCTTGGCGCTAGCGGGAGTTTCGACCTACGAGCAGTACTTC.

This clone was detected only once. The chain carries TRBV13 and TRBJ2-5; 11 nucleotides match TRBD2. The CDR3 is made up of 16 amino acids. Germline V CDR1 and CDR2: PRHDT, FYEKMQ (reference sequence). The ends lost 5 bases at V and 1 base at J; junction bases unmatched: 6. The CDR3 region is CASSKGLAELQETQYF. CDR3 bases: TGTGCCAGCAGCAAGGGACTAGCGGAGCTCCAAGAGACCCAGTACTTC.

The genes are TRBV5-1 and TRBJ2-6, with 9 bases lining up with TRBD1. V dropped 4 bases and J dropped 2; count of bases not matched to a gene: 7. Germline values: CDR1 SGHRS, CDR2 YFSETQ. There are 17 residues in the CDR3. CDR3 in amino acids: CASSPIGTGTGANVLTF. Here the CDR3 DNA reads TGCGCCAGCAGCCCGATAGGGACAGGGACTGGGGCCAACGTCCTGACTTTC.

The chain links TRBV6-1 to TRBJ2-2, with D possibly matching TRBD2 (5 bases). The germline gives CDR1 MNHNS, CDR2 SASEGT. CDR3 length equals 14 residues. The germline V and J ends were trimmed by 7 bases and 5 bases, with 14 bases remaining between them. CDR3 residues: CASKGRGETGELFF. Here the CDR3 DNA reads TGTGCCAGCAAGGGTCGGGGTGAGACCGGGGAGCTGTTTTTT.

This clone was observed a few times. This chain links TRBV29-1 with TRBJ2-7; 8 bases align to TRBD1. CDR1 and CDR2 from the germline V gene are SQVTM and ANQGSEA. Trimming at V came to 4 bases and at J to 4 bases, leaving 3 bases not matched to a gene. The CDR3 is 12 residues long. CDR3 in amino acids: CSVGRDRYEQYF. DNA for the CDR3: TGCAGCGTTGGGCGGGACAGGTACGAGCAGTACTTC.

The table lists this clone with a few counts. V usage is TRBV9 and J usage is TRBJ2-3; 9 nucleotides line up with TRBD2. CDR3 length: 15 amino acids. Germline V gene sequence: CDR1 SGDLS, CDR2 YYNGEE. Trimming took 2 bases from V and 3 from J; bases not matched to a gene: 4. The DNA of the CDR3 is TGTGCCAGCAGCGTCTTTAGCGGGAGTACAGATACGCAGTATTTT. This translates into CASSVFSGSTDTQYF.

V and J are TRBV2 and TRBJ2-1; TRBD1 agrees at 8 bases. Germline CDR1 is SNHLY and CDR2 is FYNNEI. Losses at the gene ends were 8 bases for V and 9 bases for J; bases not matched to a gene: 12. CDR3 length: 14 residues. The CDR3 DNA reads as TGTGCCAGCCTTGCCAGGGGGCGTAGAGGTGAGCAGTTCTTC. It translates to CASLARGRRGEQFF.

A few counts support this clone. The chain links TRBV19 to TRBJ1-6; 8 bases agree with TRBD1. This CDR3 region has 14 residues. V was clipped by 4 bases and J by 11 bases; unmatched bases: 7. Germline V lookup: CDR1 LNHDA, CDR2 SQIVND (reference sequence). The CDR3 reads CASSTGQGPPPLHF. CDR3 bases: TGTGCCAGTAGTACTGGACAGGGACCCCCACCCCTCCACTTT.

CDR3 protein: CASSLEAAGVGTEAFF. Here the CDR3 DNA reads TGTGCCAGCAGCTTGGAAGCGGCAGGTGTGGGCACTGAAGCTTTCTTT. The V and J genes are TRBV5-6 and TRBJ1-1, with D unresolved. The CDR3 spans 16 residues. The germline gives CDR1 SGHDT, CDR2 YYEEEE. The V gene lost 0 bases and the J gene lost 4 bases, with 16 bases spanning the gap. The full variable domain, rest sourced from reference TRBV5-6 and TRBJ1-1, is DAGVTQSPTHLIKTRGQQVTLRCSPKSGHDTVSWYQQALGQGPQFIFQYYEEEERQRGNFPDRFSGHQFPNYSSELNVNALLLGDSALYLCASSLEAAGVGTEAFFGQGTRLTVV.

The rearrangement links TRBV5-1 to TRBJ2-3, with D maybe TRBD2 (5 bases). The CDR3 spans 16 residues. The V gene's germline CDR1 is SGHRS and CDR2 YFSETQ. With 5 bases removed from V and 4 bases from J, the gap between germline ends came to 20 bases. In DNA, the CDR3 is TGCGCCAGCAGTACCGTCAGCGGAGACGGGGCAGATACGCAGTATTTT. It specifies CASSTVSGDGADTQYF.

The V call is TRBV19, the J call TRBJ1-1; TRBD1 might be the D (6 bases). The V gene lost 6 bases and the J gene lost 0 bases, with 11 bases spanning the gap. Germline-derived CDR1 and CDR2 are LNHDA and SQIVND (reference sequence). The CDR3 contains 14 residues. CDR3 nucleotide sequence: TGTGCCAGTAGCCCGGACAGATTGAACACTGAAGCTTTCTTT. Amino acid sequence: CASSPDRLNTEAFF.

The V gene is TRBV29-1, the J gene TRBJ2-5, with TRBD2 as a possible D gene (6 bases). The V gene lost 8 bases and the J gene lost 3 bases, with 13 bases spanning the gap. The germline gives CDR1 SQVTM, CDR2 ANQGSEA. CDR3 length: 12 amino acids. CDR3 sequence reads: CSSYGGKETQYF. CDR3 in DNA: TGCAGCTCCTATGGGGGGAAAGAGACCCAGTACTTC.

Only a few counts were recorded for this clone. J is TRBJ1-1 and V is TRBV5-4, with D possibly matching TRBD1 (5 bases). Germline V gives CDR1 SGHNT, CDR2 YYREEE (reference sequence). CDR3 length: 19 amino acids. The V end lost 1 base, the J end lost 6 bases, and 28 bases lay between the germline ends. CDR3 region: CASSLSGRTTPGPSAEAFF. In nucleotides, the CDR3 is TGTGCCAGCAGCTTGAGTGGACGGACTACCCCGGGGCCCAGCGCTGAAGCTTTCTTT.

This clone was seen a handful of times. The CDR3 spells CSVPSHNEQFF. In nucleotides, the CDR3 is TGCAGTGTCCCTAGCCACAATGAGCAGTTCTTC. V gene TRBV20-1 combines with J gene TRBJ2-1, with D perhaps TRBD2 (5 bases). Trimming removed 7 bases at V and 5 bases at J, with 9 bases between. Germline V gene data show CDR1 as DFQATT and CDR2 as SNEGSKA (reference sequence). The CDR3 has 11 residues.

The chain joins TRBV4-1 to TRBJ2-7; tentative D call: TRBD1 (6 bases). The germline CDR1 and CDR2 sequences are MGHRA and YSYEKL. V lost 3 bases to trimming and J lost 1 base, with 16 bases between them. CDR3 size: 16 residues. The DNA of the CDR3 is TGCGCCAGCAGCCATGCACAGGGAATCGGTTCCTACGAGCAGTACTTC. Translation gives CASSHAQGIGSYEQYF.

V is TRBV5-6 and J is TRBJ1-4; D uncertain. Germline loops: CDR1 SGHDT, CDR2 YYEEEE. CDR3 size: 14 residues. V was clipped by 1 base and J by 5 bases, with 9 bases between them. CDR3 protein: CASSLMLRNEKLFF. CDR3 nucleotides: TGTGCCAGCAGCTTGATGTTGAGAAATGAAAAACTGTTTTTT.

The chain links TRBV29-1 to TRBJ2-7; D might be TRBD1 (5 bases). This CDR3 contains 11 residues. CDR1 is SQVTM and CDR2 is ANQGSEA in the germline V gene. V lost 1 base and J lost 5, with 6 bases in between. CDR3 region: CSVEGGNEQYF. The CDR3 DNA reads TGCAGCGTTGAAGGGGGCAACGAGCAGTACTTC.

This clone was seen only once. This chain links TRBV11-2 with TRBJ2-1; D not resolved. The CDR3 consists of 16 residues. V was pared by 5 bases and J by 2 bases, with 16 bases between. Germline values: CDR1 SGHAT, CDR2 FQNNGV. The DNA of the CDR3 is TGTGCCAGCAGCAATCCCGCTGGAGCAACCTACAATGAGCAGTTCTTC. Protein: CASSNPAGATYNEQFF. Based on the CDR3 plus reference TRBV11-2 and TRBJ2-1, the full variable domain is EAGVAQSPRYKIIEKRQSVAFWCNPISGHATLYWYQQILGQGPKLLIQFQNNGVVDDSQLPKDRFSAERLKGVDSTLKIQPAKLEDSAVYLCASSNPAGATYNEQFFGPGTRLTVL.

The rearrangement joins TRBV7-8 to TRBJ1-6; a possible D gene is TRBD1 (6 bases). Trimming cost V 0 bases and J 8 bases, with 11 bases left between them. In germline, CDR1 is SGHVS, CDR2 FQNEAQ. There are 15 residues in the CDR3. This CDR3 reads CASSLATGGYSPLHF. CDR3 nucleotide sequence: TGTGCCAGCAGCTTAGCGACAGGAGGCTATTCACCCCTCCACTTT.

The V gene is TRBV28, the J gene TRBJ2-3; D is ambiguous. Germline V gene data show CDR1 as MDHEN and CDR2 as SYDVKM. Trimming pared 5 bases from V and 2 bases from J, leaving 20 bases between. The length of the CDR3 is 17 residues. CDR3 coding DNA: TGTGCCAGCAGTCCCCAGACTCGGCGAACTTACACAGATACGCAGTATTTT. Residues: CASSPQTRRTYTDTQYF.